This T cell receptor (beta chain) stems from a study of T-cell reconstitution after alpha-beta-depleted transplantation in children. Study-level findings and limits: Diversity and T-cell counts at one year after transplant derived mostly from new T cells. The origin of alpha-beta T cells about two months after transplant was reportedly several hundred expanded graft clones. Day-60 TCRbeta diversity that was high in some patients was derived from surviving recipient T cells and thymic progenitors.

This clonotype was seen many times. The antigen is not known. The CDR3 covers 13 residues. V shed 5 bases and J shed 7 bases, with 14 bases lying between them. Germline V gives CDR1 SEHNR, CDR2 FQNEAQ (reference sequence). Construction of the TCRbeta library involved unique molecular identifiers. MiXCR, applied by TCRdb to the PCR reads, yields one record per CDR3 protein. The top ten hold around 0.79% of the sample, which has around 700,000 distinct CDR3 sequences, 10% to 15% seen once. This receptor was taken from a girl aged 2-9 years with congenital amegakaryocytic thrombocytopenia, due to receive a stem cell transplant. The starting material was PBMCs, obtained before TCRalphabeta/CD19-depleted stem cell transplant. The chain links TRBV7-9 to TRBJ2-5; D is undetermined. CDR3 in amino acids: CASSGFGSRTQYF. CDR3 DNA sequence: TGTGCCAGCAGCGGTTTTGGCTCCCGGACCCAGTACTTC.